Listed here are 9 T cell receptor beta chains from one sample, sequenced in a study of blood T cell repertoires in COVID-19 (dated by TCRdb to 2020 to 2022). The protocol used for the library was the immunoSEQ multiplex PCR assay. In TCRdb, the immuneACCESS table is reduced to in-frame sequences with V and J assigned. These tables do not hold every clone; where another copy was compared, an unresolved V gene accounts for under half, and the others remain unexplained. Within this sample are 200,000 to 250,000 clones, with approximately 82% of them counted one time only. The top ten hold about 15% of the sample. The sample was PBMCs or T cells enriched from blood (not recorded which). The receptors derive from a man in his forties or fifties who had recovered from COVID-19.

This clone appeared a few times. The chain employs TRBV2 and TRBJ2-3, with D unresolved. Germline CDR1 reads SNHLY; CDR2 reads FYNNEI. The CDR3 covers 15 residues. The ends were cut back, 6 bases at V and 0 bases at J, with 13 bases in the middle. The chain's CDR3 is CASRYRLASTDTQYF. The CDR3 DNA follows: TGTGCCAGCAGGTACCGCTTAGCTAGCACAGATACGCAGTATTTT. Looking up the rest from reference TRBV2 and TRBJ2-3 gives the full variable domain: EPEVTQTPSHQVTQMGQEVILRCVPISNHLYFYWYRQILGQKVEFLVSFYNNEISEKSEIFDDQFSVERPDGSNFTLKIRSTKLEDSAMYFCASRYRLASTDTQYFGPGTRLTVL.

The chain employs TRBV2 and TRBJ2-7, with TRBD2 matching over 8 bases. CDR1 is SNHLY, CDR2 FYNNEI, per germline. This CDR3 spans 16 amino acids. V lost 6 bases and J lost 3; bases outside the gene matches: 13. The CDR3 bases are TGTGCCAGCAGCGGACTAAGCGGGGGAGCCTTCTACGAGCAGTACTTC. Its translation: CASSGLSGGAFYEQYF.

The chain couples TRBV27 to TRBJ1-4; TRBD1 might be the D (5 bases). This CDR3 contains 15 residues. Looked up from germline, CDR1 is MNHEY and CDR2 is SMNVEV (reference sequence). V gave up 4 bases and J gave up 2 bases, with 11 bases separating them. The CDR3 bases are TGTGCCAGCAGTTCGAAAGGGGCGACTAATGAAAAACTGTTTTTT. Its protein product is CASSSKGATNEKLFF.

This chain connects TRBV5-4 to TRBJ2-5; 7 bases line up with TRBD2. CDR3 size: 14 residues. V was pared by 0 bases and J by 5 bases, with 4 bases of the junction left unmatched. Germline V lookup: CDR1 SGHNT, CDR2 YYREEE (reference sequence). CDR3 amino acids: CASSLELAKETQYF. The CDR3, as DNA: TGTGCCAGCAGCTTGGAACTAGCGAAGGAGACCCAGTACTTC.

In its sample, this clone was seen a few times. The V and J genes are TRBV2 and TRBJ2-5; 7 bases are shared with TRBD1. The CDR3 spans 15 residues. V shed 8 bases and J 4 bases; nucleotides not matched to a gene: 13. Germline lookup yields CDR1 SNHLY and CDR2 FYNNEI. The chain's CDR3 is CASYTTDRIGETQYF. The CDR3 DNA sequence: TGTGCCAGCTACACAACGGACAGGATAGGAGAGACCCAGTACTTC.

The CDR3 sequence: CASRRLAGVSEQYF. The CDR3 nucleotides read TGTGCCAGCAGGCGACTAGCGGGGGTGTCCGAGCAGTACTTC. V is TRBV2 and J is TRBJ2-7; 12 bases are shared with TRBD2. Trimming took 6 bases from V and 6 from J; bases not matched to a gene: 6. This CDR3 comprises 14 residues. Looked up from germline, CDR1 is SNHLY and CDR2 is FYNNEI.

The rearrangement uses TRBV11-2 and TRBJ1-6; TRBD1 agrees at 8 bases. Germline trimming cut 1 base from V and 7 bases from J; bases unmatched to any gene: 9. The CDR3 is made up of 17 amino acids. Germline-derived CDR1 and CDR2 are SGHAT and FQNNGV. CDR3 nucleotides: TGTGCCAGCAGCTTAGTTCCGGGACAGGTGGGGAATTCACCCCTCCACTTT. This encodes CASSLVPGQVGNSPLHF.

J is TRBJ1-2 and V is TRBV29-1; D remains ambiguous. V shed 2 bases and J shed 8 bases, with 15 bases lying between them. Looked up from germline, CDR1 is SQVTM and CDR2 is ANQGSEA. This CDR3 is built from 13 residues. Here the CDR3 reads CSVELGLAGGYTF. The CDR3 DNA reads TGCAGCGTTGAACTAGGACTGGCGGGGGGCTACACCTTC.

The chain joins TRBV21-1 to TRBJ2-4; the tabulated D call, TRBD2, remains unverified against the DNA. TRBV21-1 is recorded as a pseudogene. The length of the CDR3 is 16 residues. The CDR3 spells CASSKARRRGKNIQYF. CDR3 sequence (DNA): TGTGCCAGCAGCAAAGCTCGACGTCGAGGCAAAAACATTCAGTACTTC.